This T cell receptor (beta chain) was recovered during a study of T cell responses to AZD1222 COVID-19 vaccine. Data came from immunoSEQ multiplex PCR; TCRdb stores just in-frame clones and leaves some out. The table has approximately 160,000 clones, approximately 90% seen once. As concerns this clone: Its target is unknown.

This CDR3 has 13 residues. Trimming left V 5 bases short and J 5 bases short, with 10 bases between. General observations from the study: CD4 TCRs associated with vaccination spanned spike, dominating at 160-218 and 743-854. Nearly half of spike-specific TCRs reportedly target variant regions that are unmutated in the B.1.351 and B.1.1.7 variants. The repertoires were collected only after the peak T cell response. Baseline seropositivity occurred in only a handful of AZD1222 recipients.

V is TRBV12-3 or TRBV12-4 and J is TRBJ1-5; unclear D gene. The sample consisted of peripheral blood, taken on day 0 of MenACWY control vaccination. The clonotype was recovered from an adult in good health. The CDR3 region has the DNA TGTGCCAGCAGTAACCTCGAGGATCAGCCCCAGCATTTT. This translates into CASSNLEDQPQHF.